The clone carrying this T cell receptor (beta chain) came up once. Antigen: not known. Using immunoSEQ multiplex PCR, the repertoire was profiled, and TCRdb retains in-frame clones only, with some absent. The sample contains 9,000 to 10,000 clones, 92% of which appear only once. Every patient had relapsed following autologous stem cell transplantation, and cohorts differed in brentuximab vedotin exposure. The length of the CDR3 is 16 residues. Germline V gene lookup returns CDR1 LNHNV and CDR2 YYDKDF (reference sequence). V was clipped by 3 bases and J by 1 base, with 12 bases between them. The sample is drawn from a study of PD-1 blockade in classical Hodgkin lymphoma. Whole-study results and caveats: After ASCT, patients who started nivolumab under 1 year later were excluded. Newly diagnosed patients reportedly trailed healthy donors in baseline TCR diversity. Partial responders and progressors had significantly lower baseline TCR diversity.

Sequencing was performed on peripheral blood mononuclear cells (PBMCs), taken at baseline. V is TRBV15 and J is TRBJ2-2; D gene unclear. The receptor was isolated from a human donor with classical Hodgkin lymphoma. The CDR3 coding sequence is TGTGCCACCAGCAGCCCATTTGAGAAGAACACCGGGGAGCTGTTTTTT. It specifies CATSSPFEKNTGELFF.